This TCR beta chain emerged from a study of T cells in Graves' hyperthyroidism and ophthalmopathy. RNA transcripts provided the source from which TCR beta CDR3 regions were amplified. HTBI primers were employed in a first-round RT-PCR of the TCR CDR3. TCRdb independently ran MiXCR on the multiplex PCR reads; one entry per CDR3 protein. The sample yields 500,000 or so distinct CDR3 sequences, 15% to 20% seen once. The CDR3 totals 14 residues. The germline V gene encodes CDR1 LNHDA and CDR2 SQIVND (reference sequence). The V end lost 5 bases, the J end lost 3 bases, and 12 bases lay between the germline ends.

The clonotype was recovered from a woman under 40 with Graves' ophthalmopathy. V gene TRBV19 combines with J gene TRBJ2-3; D ambiguous. The sample comprised blood. The CDR3 coding sequence is TGTGCCAGTAGTCATTCCCCCCTGACAGATACGCAGTATTTT. Encoded protein: CASSHSPLTDTQYF.